The clone carrying this T cell receptor beta chain was counted many times. Its antigen is as yet unknown. Mismatch with germline at one junction end may stem from a read error. Breast cancer patients provided tissue from their axillary draining lymph nodes. The data belong to a study of breast tumors, draining lymph nodes, adjacent tissues. Each CDR3 protein is one row after TCRdb ran MiXCR on the multiplex PCR reads. Among approximately 170,000 distinct CDR3 sequences listed, about 33% were seen once. The CDR3 is 14 amino acids. CDR1 SSHAT and CDR2 FNYEAQ come from the germline V gene (reference sequence). Overall study findings and caveats: Luminal-like breast cancer showed significantly greater tumor-nontumor repertoire similarity than basal-like breast cancer did. Findings are consistent with lymph node origin and intratumoral expansion of most tumor T cells. That most tumor T cells come from lymph nodes remained unproven.

This sequence joins TRBV7-7 and TRBJ2-7, with 12 nucleotides matching TRBD2. Sample: axillary lymph node tissue. This receptor was obtained from a female donor with breast cancer. Some clones in this sample may be carry-over from other donors' samples. This chain's CDR3 is CASSPTSGRYEQYF. CDR3 in DNA: TGTGCTAGCAGTCCGACTAGCGGGAGATACGAGCAGTACTTC.